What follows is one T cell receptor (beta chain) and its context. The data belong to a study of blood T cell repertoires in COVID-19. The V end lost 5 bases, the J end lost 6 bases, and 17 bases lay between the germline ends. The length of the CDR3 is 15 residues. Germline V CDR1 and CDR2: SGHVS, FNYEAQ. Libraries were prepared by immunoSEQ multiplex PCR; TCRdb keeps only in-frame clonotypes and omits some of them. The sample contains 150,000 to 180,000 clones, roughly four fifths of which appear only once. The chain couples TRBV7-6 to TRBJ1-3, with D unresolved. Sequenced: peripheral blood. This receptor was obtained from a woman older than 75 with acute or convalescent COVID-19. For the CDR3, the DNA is TGTGCCAGCAGCCCAACAGTATTGGGCTCAAACACCATATATTTT. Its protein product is CASSPTVLGSNTIYF.